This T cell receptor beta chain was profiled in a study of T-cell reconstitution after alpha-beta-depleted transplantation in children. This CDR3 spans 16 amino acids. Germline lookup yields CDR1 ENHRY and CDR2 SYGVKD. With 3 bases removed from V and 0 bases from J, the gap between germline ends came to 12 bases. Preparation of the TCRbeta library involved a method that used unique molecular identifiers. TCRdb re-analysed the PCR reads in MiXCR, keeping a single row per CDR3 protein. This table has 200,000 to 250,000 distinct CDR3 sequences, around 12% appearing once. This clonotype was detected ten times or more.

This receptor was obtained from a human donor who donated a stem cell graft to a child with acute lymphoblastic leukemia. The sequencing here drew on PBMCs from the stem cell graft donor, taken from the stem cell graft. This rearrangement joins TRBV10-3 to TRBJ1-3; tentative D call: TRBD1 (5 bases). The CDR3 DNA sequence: TGTGCCATCAGTGACCGGACACGGAGCTCTGGAAACACCATATATTTT. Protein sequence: CAISDRTRSSGNTIYF.